This T cell receptor beta chain comes out of a study of cytomegalovirus exposure and HLA in healthy donors (dated by TCRdb to 2016 to 2017). Regarding the research as a whole: In an earlier analysis of under 600 of the donors, about 270 Gb of sequence data and some 100 million unique TCR beta sequences from about 179 million T cells were reported. An early release that covered roughly 600 HLA-typed donors contained about 300 gigabases of sequencing data and 75 million to 100 million unique TCR sequences. Among the roughly 370 genotyped donors, around 81% belonged to the genetic ancestry cluster associated with self-reported Caucasian donors. The aim of the study was to test whether cataloging public T cell receptors could identify signatures of past pathogen exposure. The T cell repertoires of roughly 660 subjects were profiled by immunosequencing and related to cytomegalovirus serostatus. A separate validation cohort of 100 to 150 different subjects was used in addition to the 666-subject first cohort. To predict cytomegalovirus infection status, the study combined high-throughput TCR immunosequencing, statistical association of individual TCRs with disease status, and machine learning. To study patterns of TCR occurrence, a later analysis re-analyzed previously published TCR beta repertoires from just over 650 donors and added high-resolution HLA genotyping. The later analysis used no new phenotypic data to find candidate immune exposures, relying instead on TCR beta sequences and their occurrence across donors. An earlier analysis of approximately 630 of the donors applied high-throughput TCR beta sequencing to assess whether each TCR beta V gene segment acted as functional or pseudogenic. Donor age, sex, ethnicity and CMV serostatus were compiled together with the repertoire data. In a later genetic analysis, genome-wide SNP genotypes for about 55% of the roughly 670 donors were used, and that subset was treated as a discovery cohort. All discovery cohort repertoires had been generated on a single sequencing platform. Class I and class II HLA loci were covered by the typing at four-digit resolution. The number of donors typed differed by locus, with about 629-630 for A, B, C, DRB1 and DQB1, 522 for DQA1, under 610 for DPA1, and over 400 for DPB1. Because of strong linkage in the cohort, a few DR-DQ haplotypes were treated as single units for association and clustering. On average, about 240,000 unique TCR beta nucleotide sequences were sequenced per donor among 398 genotyped donors of the cohort, with around 19% of those sequences being non-productive. What the study reported, not specific to this receptor: For the cohort, immune exposure information was limited to CMV serostatus. A cluster of highly shared sequence variants was judged likely to represent a technical artifact of the sequencing pipeline. It was suggested by the authors that the approach could potentially be generalized to other disease states and immunological phenotypes. Across donors, most TCR sequences were observed very rarely, whereas some public TCRs were present in many individuals. Three of the identified cytomegalovirus-associated TCR beta chains were confirmed in vitro to be specific for cytomegalovirus antigens. Sequencing depth was assumed to be roughly uniform across donors in the presence/absence analyses, though that assumption may not hold. A further reported finding was that TCR beta sequences accurately predicted the HLA-A and HLA-B alleles for most subjects in the first cohort. Several of the top co-occurrence clusters appeared to be linked to parvovirus B19, influenza, CMV and Epstein-Barr virus, according to a later analysis. The earlier analysis of approximately 590 of the donors excluded about 16 rarely observed V segments, including chromosome 9 orphons, because counts were too low. Linkage disequilibrium might explain the correlated functional status among segregating V segments, but an unknown experimental factor could not be ruled out. A later genetic analysis reported fewer N-insertions in productive TCRs among donors in an Asian-associated ancestry cluster than the roughly 620-donor mean. In a later analysis, most CMV-associated TCR beta chains were found to appear HLA-restricted, with HLA associations seemingly driven largely by CMV exposure. V-gene and J-gene trimming of TCR beta chains was associated with a missense DCLRE1C variant in a later genetic analysis, and the association was replicated in an independent cohort. Cytomegalovirus status was reported to be diagnosed by the classifier with high specificity and sensitivity in both the original and validation cohorts. In a later analysis, HLA-associated TCR beta chains were found to be more clonally expanded and to have lower generation probabilities than equally common non-associated chains. Only TCR beta chains were sequenced in this cohort, and the absence of alpha or paired-chain data limited detectable features. Because the 87-base-pair reads could not distinguish some IMGT-functional V segments, including TRBV6-2 and TRBV6-3, those segments were excluded. At a false discovery rate of 0.05, a later analysis linked some 18,000 TCR beta sequences to specific HLA alleles. Because some donors lacked HLA typing at each locus, the association tests relied only on the typed subset. When HLA alleles, especially DR and DQ, strongly co-occurred, attributing TCR associations to individual alleles was difficult. In a later analysis, the rate of TCR association differed among HLA loci, with DRB1 alleles having the most associated TCRs and HLA-C alleles having the fewest. The study gave a list of about 170 TCR beta chains associated with cytomegalovirus. An earlier analysis of around 500 of the donors showed that most TCR beta V segments appeared in productive rearrangements either about 87% or about 30% of the time, which broadly matched IMGT annotations.

From the cysteine up to the phenylalanine, the CDR3 has a length of 16 residues. CDR3 DNA is the only sequence kept; it has 48 bases, read in frame from the first base. CDR1 PRHDT and CDR2 FYEKMQ were looked up in the germline V gene (reference sequence). V is reduced by 7 bases and J by 5 bases, leaving a spacing of 23 bases between them. Turning to this clone: The antigen it binds to is not known. No much larger clone is present one base from it, and per-base qualities are unavailable.

The cohort comprised 550 to 700 healthy bone marrow donors. At the time of sampling, all cohort members were nominally healthy, though unrecorded immune exposures were likely present. The donor tested CMV seropositive and was one of the 289 seropositive cohort members. Each donor provided a peripheral blood sample, and peripheral blood mononuclear cells were used for TCR beta sequencing. Genomic DNA extraction from the blood cell samples was performed with the Qiagen DNeasy Blood Extraction Kit. The protocol used for the library was the immunoSEQ multiplex PCR assay. The multiplex PCR relied on a mix of 60 forward primers for TCR Vbeta segments and 13 reverse primers for TCR Jbeta segments. Amplification of the CDR3 region of rearranged TCR beta genes was performed with a multiplex PCR assay on genomic DNA. On the Illumina HiSeq System, the amplified TCR beta libraries were sequenced as 87-base-pair reads. The paper's data handling went like this. Across the 500 to 750 repertoires, a later analysis counted approximately 83 million unique TCR beta chains, roughly 11 million of which were shared by at least two donors. To remove PCR and sequencing errors, raw reads were error-corrected and collapsed into unique sequences using a nearest-neighbor algorithm that merged closely related sequences. To assign V, D and J gene segments, CDR3 sequences were aligned to IMGT reference sequences. Each retained sequence needed at least a six-nucleotide match to both a V gene segment and a J gene segment. A rearrangement counted as productive if the CDR3 had no stop codons and remained in frame with V and J, and every other rearrangement counted as non-productive. CDR3 was defined by IMGT convention, running from the second conserved V-encoded cysteine to the conserved J-encoded phenylalanine. The earlier analysis of fewer than 700 of the donors excluded sequences that lacked an unambiguous match to a single V gene segment. In an earlier analysis of approximately 590 of the donors, V segments were called functional above 56.7% productive rearrangements and were called segregating when the between-donor standard deviation exceeded 5%. A statistical classification framework was developed to diagnose cytomegalovirus status using the catalog of TCR beta chain sequences. A later analysis assigned V and J genes by comparing TCR nucleotide sequences with IMGT/GENE-DB human TR gene sequences. A later analysis assigned CDR3 sequences and most-parsimonious VDJ recombination scenarios with the TCRdist pipeline. In a later analysis, each TCR beta chain was defined by its CDR3 amino acid sequence together with its V-gene family, and reads lacking a unique V-gene family were excluded. In a later analysis, 550 to 650 highly shared, low-generation-probability nucleotide sequences were removed to address suspected cross-contamination and a sequencing artifact. For each public chain, a later analysis derived a clonal expansion index from normalized ranks of inferred template counts within each repertoire. A later analysis computed generation probabilities with a VDJ recombination model fitted to out-of-frame rearrangements, and checked the results against IGoR. In a later analysis, TCR-TCR, TCR-HLA and TCR-CMV co-occurrence was scored with hypergeometric tests, and a repertoire-size bias correction was applied to TCR pairs. To estimate false discovery rates, a later analysis permuted the HLA or CMV assignments 20 times. A later analysis grouped co-occurring TCRs with DBSCAN, adding TCRdist sequence similarity when clustering within HLA-allele-positive subsets. Repertoires with fewer than 30,000 or more than 120,000 public chains, plus five repertoires with anomalous nucleotide sharing, were excluded from co-occurrence clustering. Entries here come from immuneACCESS through TCRdb and include only in-frame sequences with V and J called. Some clones fail to appear in such tables; in the studies checked, an unresolved V gene covers under half of the shortfall, and the cause of the remainder is unknown. The V and J calls and the clone size are those of that table, but D and trimming were determined from the DNA. This sample is represented by some 120,000 clones; roughly 68% of them were singletons. Roughly 6.3% of the sample belongs to the ten largest clones.

Recombination joined TRBV13 with TRBJ2-5, and perhaps TRBD2 as D gene, on 7 matching bases. This receptor was taken from a woman aged 50 to 60 in good health and CMV-seropositive. Sequenced: PBMCs. The nucleotide sequence is TGTGCCAGCACCTTCGGGATTGGGGGGGCCGGGGAGACCCAGTACTTC. It encodes CASTFGIGGAGETQYF.